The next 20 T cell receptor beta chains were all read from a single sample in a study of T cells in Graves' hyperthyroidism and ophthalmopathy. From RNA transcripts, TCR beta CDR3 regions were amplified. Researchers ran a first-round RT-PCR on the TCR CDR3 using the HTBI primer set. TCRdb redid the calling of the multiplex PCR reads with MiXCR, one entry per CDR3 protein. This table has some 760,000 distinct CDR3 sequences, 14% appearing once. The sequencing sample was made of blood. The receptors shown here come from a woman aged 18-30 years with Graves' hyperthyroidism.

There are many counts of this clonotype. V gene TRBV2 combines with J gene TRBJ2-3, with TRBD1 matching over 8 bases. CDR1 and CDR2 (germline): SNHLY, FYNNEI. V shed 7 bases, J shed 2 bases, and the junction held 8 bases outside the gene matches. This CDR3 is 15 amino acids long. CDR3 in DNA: TGTGCCAGCAATCCGGACAGGGCACACACAGATACGCAGTATTTT. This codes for CASNPDRAHTDTQYF.

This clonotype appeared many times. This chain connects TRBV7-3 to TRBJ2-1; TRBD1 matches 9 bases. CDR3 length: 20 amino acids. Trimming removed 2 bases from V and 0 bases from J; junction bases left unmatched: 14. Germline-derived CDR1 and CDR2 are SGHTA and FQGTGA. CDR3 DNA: TGTGCCAGCAGCTTAGTCCCAGGACAGGGGCCCATGAGCTCCTACAATGAGCAGTTCTTC. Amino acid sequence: CASSLVPGQGPMSSYNEQFF.

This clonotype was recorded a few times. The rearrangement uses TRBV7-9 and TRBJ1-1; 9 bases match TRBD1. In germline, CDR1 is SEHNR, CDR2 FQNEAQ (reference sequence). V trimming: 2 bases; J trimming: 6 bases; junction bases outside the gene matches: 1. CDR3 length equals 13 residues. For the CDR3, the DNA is TGTGCCAGCAGCTTAACAGGGGGCTCTGAAGCTTTCTTT. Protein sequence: CASSLTGGSEAFF.

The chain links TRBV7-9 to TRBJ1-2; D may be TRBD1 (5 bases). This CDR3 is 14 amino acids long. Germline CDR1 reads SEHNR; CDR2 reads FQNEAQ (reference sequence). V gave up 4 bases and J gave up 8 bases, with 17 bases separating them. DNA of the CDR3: TGTGCCAGCAGCTCCGGGGGAGGAGCCTGGGGCTACACCTTC. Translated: CASSSGGGAWGYTF.

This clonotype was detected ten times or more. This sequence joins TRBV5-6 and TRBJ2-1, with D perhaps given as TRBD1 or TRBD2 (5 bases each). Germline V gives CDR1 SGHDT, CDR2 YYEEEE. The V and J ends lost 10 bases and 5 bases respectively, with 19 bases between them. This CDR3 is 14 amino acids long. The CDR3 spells CAGSGWTQDNEQFF. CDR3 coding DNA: TGTGCCGGGTCAGGGTGGACTCAAGACAATGAGCAGTTCTTC.

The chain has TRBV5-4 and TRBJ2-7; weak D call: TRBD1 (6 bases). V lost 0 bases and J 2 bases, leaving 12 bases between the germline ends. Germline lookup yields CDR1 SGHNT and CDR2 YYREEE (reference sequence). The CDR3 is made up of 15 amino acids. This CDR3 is CASSLGGWTAYEQYF. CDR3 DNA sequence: TGTGCCAGCAGCTTGGGTGGCTGGACAGCCTACGAGCAGTACTTC.

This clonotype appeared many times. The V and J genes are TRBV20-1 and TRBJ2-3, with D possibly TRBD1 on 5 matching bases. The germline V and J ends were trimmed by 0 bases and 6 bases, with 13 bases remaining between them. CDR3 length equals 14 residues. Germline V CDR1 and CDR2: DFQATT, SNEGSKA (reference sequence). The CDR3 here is CSARDFGRADTQYF. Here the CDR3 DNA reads TGCAGTGCTAGAGATTTCGGCAGGGCCGATACGCAGTATTTT.

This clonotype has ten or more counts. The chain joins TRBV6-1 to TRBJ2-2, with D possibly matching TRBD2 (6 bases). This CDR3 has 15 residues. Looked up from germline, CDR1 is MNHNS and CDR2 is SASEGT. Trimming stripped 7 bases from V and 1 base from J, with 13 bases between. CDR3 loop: CASISVAENTGELFF. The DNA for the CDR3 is TGTGCCAGCATTTCGGTAGCGGAGAACACCGGGGAGCTGTTTTTT.

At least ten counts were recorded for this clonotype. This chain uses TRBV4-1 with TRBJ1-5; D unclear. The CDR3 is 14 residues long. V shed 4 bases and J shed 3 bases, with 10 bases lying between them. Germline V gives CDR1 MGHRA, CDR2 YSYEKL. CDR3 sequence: CASSRLQYNQPQHF. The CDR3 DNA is TGCGCCAGCAGCCGCCTCCAGTACAATCAGCCCCAGCATTTT.

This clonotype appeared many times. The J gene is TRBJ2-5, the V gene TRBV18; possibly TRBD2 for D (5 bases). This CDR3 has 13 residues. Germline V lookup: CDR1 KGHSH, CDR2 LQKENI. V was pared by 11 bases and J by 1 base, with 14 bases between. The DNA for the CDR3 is TGTGCCTCGGCGGGCTCCCTCCAAGAGACCCAGTACTTC. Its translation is CASAGSLQETQYF.

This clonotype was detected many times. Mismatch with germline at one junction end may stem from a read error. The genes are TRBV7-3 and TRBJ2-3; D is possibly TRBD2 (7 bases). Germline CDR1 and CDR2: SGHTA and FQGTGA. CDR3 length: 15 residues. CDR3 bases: TGTGCCAGCAGCTTTGGCGGGGGCCGCACGGATACGCAGTATTTT. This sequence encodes CASSFGGGRTDTQYF.

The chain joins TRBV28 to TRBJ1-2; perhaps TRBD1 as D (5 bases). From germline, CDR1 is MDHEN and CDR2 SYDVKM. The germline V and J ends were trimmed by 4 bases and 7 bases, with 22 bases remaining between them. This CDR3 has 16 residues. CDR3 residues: CASSSRAGEGPGGYTF. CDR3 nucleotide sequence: TGTGCCAGCAGTTCCCGCGCGGGAGAGGGGCCCGGTGGCTACACCTTC.

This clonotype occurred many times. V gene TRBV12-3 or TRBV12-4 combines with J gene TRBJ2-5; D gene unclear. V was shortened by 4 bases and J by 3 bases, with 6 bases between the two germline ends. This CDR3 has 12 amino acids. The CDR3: CASSWWKETQYF. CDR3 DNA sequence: TGTGCCAGCAGTTGGTGGAAAGAGACCCAGTACTTC.

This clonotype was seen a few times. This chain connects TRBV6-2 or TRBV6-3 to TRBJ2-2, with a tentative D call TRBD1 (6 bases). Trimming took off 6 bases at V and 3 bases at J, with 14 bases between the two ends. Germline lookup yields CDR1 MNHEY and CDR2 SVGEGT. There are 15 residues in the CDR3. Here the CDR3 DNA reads TGTGCCAGCAGGGCTCGACAGGAATACACCGGGGAGCTGTTTTTT. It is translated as CASRARQEYTGELFF.

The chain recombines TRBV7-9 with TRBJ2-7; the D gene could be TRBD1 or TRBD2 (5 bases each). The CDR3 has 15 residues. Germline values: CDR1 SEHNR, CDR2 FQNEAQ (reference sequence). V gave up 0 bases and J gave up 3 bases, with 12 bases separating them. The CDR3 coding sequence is TGTGCCAGCAGCTTAGCGACGGGACGAAACTACGAGCAGTACTTC. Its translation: CASSLATGRNYEQYF. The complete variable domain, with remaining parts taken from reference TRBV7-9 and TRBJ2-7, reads DTGVSQNPRHKITKRGQNVTFRCDPISEHNRLYWYRQTLGQGPEFLTYFQNEAQLEKSRLLSDRFSAERPKGSFSTLEIQRTEQGDSAMYLCASSLATGRNYEQYFGPGTRLTVT.

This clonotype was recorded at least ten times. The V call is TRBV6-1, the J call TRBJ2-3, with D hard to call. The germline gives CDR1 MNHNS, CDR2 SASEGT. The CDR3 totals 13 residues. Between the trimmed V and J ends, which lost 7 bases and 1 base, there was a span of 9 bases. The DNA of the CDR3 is TGTGCCAGCAAGAGATCGGGCACAGATACGCAGTATTTT. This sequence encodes CASKRSGTDTQYF.

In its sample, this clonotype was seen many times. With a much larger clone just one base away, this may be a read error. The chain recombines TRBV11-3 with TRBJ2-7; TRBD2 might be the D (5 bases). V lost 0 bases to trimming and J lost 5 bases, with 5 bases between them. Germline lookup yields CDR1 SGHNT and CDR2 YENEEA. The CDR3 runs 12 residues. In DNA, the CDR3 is TGTGCCAGCAGCTTAGACGGGGACGAGCAGTACTTC. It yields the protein CASSLDGDEQYF.

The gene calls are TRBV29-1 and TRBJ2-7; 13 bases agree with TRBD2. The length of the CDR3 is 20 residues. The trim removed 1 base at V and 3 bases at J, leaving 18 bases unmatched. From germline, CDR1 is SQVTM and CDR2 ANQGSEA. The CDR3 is CSVEAPTGTSGIPLNYEQYF. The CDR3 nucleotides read TGCAGCGTTGAAGCCCCCACCGGGACTAGCGGGATCCCCCTCAACTACGAGCAGTACTTC.

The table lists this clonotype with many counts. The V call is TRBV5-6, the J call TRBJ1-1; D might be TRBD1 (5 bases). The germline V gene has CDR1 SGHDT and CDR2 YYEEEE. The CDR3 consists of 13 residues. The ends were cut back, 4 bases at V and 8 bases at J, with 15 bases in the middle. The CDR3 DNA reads TGTGCCAGCAGCACGGGACTCAAGAGGGAAGCTTTCTTT. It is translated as CASSTGLKREAFF. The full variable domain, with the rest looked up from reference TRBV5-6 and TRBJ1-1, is DAGVTQSPTHLIKTRGQQVTLRCSPKSGHDTVSWYQQALGQGPQFIFQYYEEEERQRGNFPDRFSGHQFPNYSSELNVNALLLGDSALYLCASSTGLKREAFFGQGTRLTVV.

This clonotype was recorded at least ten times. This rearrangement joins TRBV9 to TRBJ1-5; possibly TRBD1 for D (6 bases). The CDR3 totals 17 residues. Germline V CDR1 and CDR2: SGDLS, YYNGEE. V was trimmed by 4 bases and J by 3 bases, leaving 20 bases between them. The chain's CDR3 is CASSQGPLTGSNQPQHF. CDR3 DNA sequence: TGTGCCAGCAGCCAAGGACCTTTGACAGGATCCAATCAGCCCCAGCATTTT.